Shown below are 30 T cell receptor beta chains from a single sample sequenced in a study of OX40 agonist ivuxolimab in advanced cancers. Sequencing was performed with immunoSEQ multiplex PCR; in TCRdb, only in-frame clones are kept and a portion is missing. The profile shows under 30,000 clones, 85% of them singletons. The sample here was CD4+ or CD8+ T cells sorted from blood, taken in a trial of the OX40 agonist ivuxolimab. These receptors were collected from an adult with an advanced solid tumor such as melanoma, head and neck, liver or kidney cancer.

This sequence joins TRBV7-9 and TRBJ2-1, with D hard to call. Germline lookup yields CDR1 SEHNR and CDR2 FQNEAQ (reference sequence). The CDR3 loop spans 14 amino acids. Trimming took off 3 bases at V and 0 bases at J, with 6 bases between the two ends. CDR3 DNA sequence: TGTGCCAGCAGCTTCCCGAGCTCCTACAATGAGCAGTTCTTC. Translated: CASSFPSSYNEQFF.

The V and J genes are TRBV27 and TRBJ1-1, with a possible D match to TRBD1 (5 bases). V shed 6 bases and J shed 0 bases, with 32 bases lying between them. The length of the CDR3 is 21 residues. Germline V CDR1 and CDR2: MNHEY, SMNVEV (reference sequence). DNA for the CDR3: TGTGCCAGCAGGAACCGAGCGGTGTTTAGAGACAGCCCCGGTCTGAACACTGAAGCTTTCTTT. It is translated as CASRNRAVFRDSPGLNTEAFF.

The chain is built from TRBV7-8 and TRBJ1-1; TRBD1 aligns across 9 bases. This CDR3 region has 16 residues. CDR1 SGHVS and CDR2 FQNEAQ come from the germline V gene. J lost 4 bases, V lost 2 bases, and 8 bases had no gene match. CDR3 sequence reads: CASSLSRTGVGTEAFF. The CDR3 DNA reads as TGTGCCAGCAGCTTATCCCGGACAGGGGTGGGCACTGAAGCTTTCTTT.

J is TRBJ1-4 and V is TRBV27, with D possibly TRBD1 on 5 matching bases. The CDR3 totals 14 residues. From germline, CDR1 is MNHEY and CDR2 SMNVEV (reference sequence). The germline V and J ends were trimmed by 2 bases and 7 bases, with 11 bases remaining between them. CDR3 in amino acids: CASSLEGLGEKLFF. The DNA of the CDR3 is TGTGCCAGCAGTTTAGAGGGGCTTGGTGAAAAACTGTTTTTT.

This sequence joins TRBV5-6 and TRBJ2-3; 7 positions match TRBD2. Germline V gene data show CDR1 as SGHDT and CDR2 as YYEEEE. The CDR3 contains 14 residues. V lost 5 bases to trimming and J lost 2 bases; unmatched junction nucleotides: 5. The CDR3, as DNA: TGTGCCAGCAGACCTAGCGGAGACACAGATACGCAGTATTTT. Protein product: CASRPSGDTDTQYF.

The chain links TRBV5-4 to TRBJ2-1; 10 bases agree with TRBD2. Germline-derived CDR1 and CDR2 are SGHNT and YYREEE (reference sequence). With 1 base clipped from V and 8 bases from J, the junction kept 6 bases outside the gene matches. The CDR3 length is 15 residues. This chain's CDR3 is CASSLKLAGRYEQFF. DNA for the CDR3: TGTGCCAGCAGCTTGAAACTAGCGGGAAGGTATGAGCAGTTCTTC. Complete variable domain (other parts from reference TRBV5-4 and TRBJ2-1): ETGVTQSPTHLIKTRGQQVTLRCSSQSGHNTVSWYQQALGQGPQFIFQYYREEENGRGNFPPRFSGLQFPNYSSELNVNALELDDSALYLCASSLKLAGRYEQFFGPGTRLTVL.

The chain is built from TRBV6-6 and TRBJ1-4; D is possibly TRBD1 (6 bases). The V end was cut by 5 bases, the J end by 4 bases, with 17 bases between. CDR3 length equals 16 residues. Per the germline V gene, CDR1 is MNHNY and CDR2 is SVGAGI (reference sequence). CDR3 bases: TGTGCCAGCAGTCGAATAAGGGGGGAAATTAATGAAAAACTGTTTTTT. Residues: CASSRIRGEINEKLFF.

This chain uses TRBV5-5 with TRBJ2-1; D remains ambiguous. Germline V lookup: CDR1 SGHKS, CDR2 YYEKEE (reference sequence). Trimming took 6 bases from V and 0 from J, leaving 10 bases between them. CDR3 length equals 14 residues. CDR3 bases: TGTGCCAGCATCCCTTTGAGCTCCTACAATGAGCAGTTCTTC. Encoded protein: CASIPLSSYNEQFF.

V is TRBV6-8 and J is TRBJ2-1, with 12 bases identical to TRBD2. Germline CDR1 reads MNHGY; CDR2 reads SAAAGT. The CDR3 has 13 amino acids. J lost 6 bases, V lost 8 bases, and 2 bases had no gene match. The CDR3 is CASGLAGPNEQFF. The CDR3 nucleotides are TGTGCCAGCGGACTAGCGGGGCCCAATGAGCAGTTCTTC.

Notes on this clone: One junction end disagrees with the germline gene, perhaps due to a read error. The genes are TRBV7-7 and TRBJ2-5; the match to TRBD2 covers 8 bases. The CDR3 runs to 12 residues. The germline V gene encodes CDR1 SSHAT and CDR2 FNYEAQ (reference sequence). CDR3 sequence reads: CASSSGGETQYF. The CDR3 region has the DNA TGTGCTAGCAGCAGCGGGGGAGAGACCCAGTACTTC. Based on the CDR3 plus reference TRBV7-7 and TRBJ2-5, the full variable domain is GAGVSQSPRYKVTKRGQDVTLRCDPISSHATLYWYQQALGQGPEFLTYFNYEAQPDKSGLPSDRFSAERPEGSISTLTIQRTEQRDSAMYRCASSSGGETQYFGPGTRLLVL.

CDR3: CASSPLAGGITDTQYF. The CDR3 DNA reads TGCGCCAGCAGCCCCCTCGCGGGGGGGATCACAGATACGCAGTATTTT. This chain joins TRBV4-1 and TRBJ2-3; the match to TRBD2 covers 9 bases. V shed 4 bases and J 2 bases; nucleotides not matched to a gene: 7. CDR1 and CDR2 from the germline V gene are MGHRA and YSYEKL. The CDR3 spans 16 residues.

The chain employs TRBV10-2 and TRBJ2-5; D may be TRBD2 (6 bases). Trimming pared 1 base from V and 9 bases from J, leaving 15 bases between. The CDR3 spans 14 residues. Germline V gene lookup returns CDR1 WSHSY and CDR2 SAAADI. CDR3 bases: TGCGCCAGCAGTGAGTTAGGACTAAGCCGATCCCAGTACTTC. Translation: CASSELGLSRSQYF.

The rearrangement uses TRBV27 and TRBJ2-1; perhaps TRBD2 as D (6 bases). Germline V gene lookup returns CDR1 MNHEY and CDR2 SMNVEV (reference sequence). This CDR3 is built from 14 residues. Trimming took off 6 bases at V and 4 bases at J, with 13 bases between the two ends. CDR3 in DNA: TGTGCCAGCAGCCCGGGAGTCCCTTACAATGAGCAGTTCTTC. It specifies CASSPGVPYNEQFF.

The V gene is TRBV11-3, the J gene TRBJ2-3, with a weak D call TRBD1 (5 bases). The CDR3 covers 15 residues. CDR1 is SGHNT, CDR2 YENEEA, per germline. Trimming cost V 0 bases and J 0 bases, with 7 bases left between them. The CDR3 DNA sequence: TGTGCCAGCAGCTTAGAGGGGCATAGCACAGATACGCAGTATTTT. Encoded protein: CASSLEGHSTDTQYF.

The genes are TRBV15 and TRBJ1-1; D remains ambiguous. The germline CDR1 and CDR2 sequences are LNHNV and YYDKDF (reference sequence). V dropped 1 base and J dropped 5 bases, with 11 bases sitting between them. This CDR3 is built from 14 residues. This chain's CDR3 is CATSRVDPETEAFF. CDR3 DNA sequence: TGTGCCACCAGCAGAGTGGACCCCGAAACTGAAGCTTTCTTT.

J is TRBJ2-7 and V is TRBV4-2; TRBD2 agrees at 11 bases. The CDR3 is 16 amino acids. The ends lost 4 bases at V and 2 bases at J; junction bases unmatched: 7. Germline V gene lookup returns CDR1 LGHNA and CDR2 YNFKEQ. The CDR3 protein is CASSLTETSGAYEQYF. Written as DNA, the CDR3 is TGTGCCAGCAGCCTAACTGAGACTAGCGGGGCCTACGAGCAGTACTTC.

This chain connects TRBV27 to TRBJ1-6; TRBD1 might be the D (5 bases). V gave up 6 bases and J gave up 5 bases, with 14 bases separating them. The CDR3 consists of 15 residues. In germline, CDR1 is MNHEY, CDR2 SMNVEV (reference sequence). The CDR3 coding sequence is TGTGCCAGCAGCGCCACAGGTCTCAATAATTCACCCCTCCACTTT. It is translated as CASSATGLNNSPLHF.

The chain carries TRBV6-6 and TRBJ2-2; TRBD2 matches at 10 bases. With V trimmed by 6 bases and J by 1 base, 2 bases remained unmatched. From germline, CDR1 is MNHNY and CDR2 SVGAGI (reference sequence). The CDR3 runs 15 residues. The CDR3 DNA follows: TGTGCCAGCAGGCCTAGCGGGGGGAACACCGGGGAGCTGTTTTTT. Amino acids: CASRPSGGNTGELFF.

This clone was counted a single time. The CDR3 reads CASSEQGPNEQYF. The CDR3 DNA is TGTGCCAGCAGTGAACAGGGCCCCAACGAGCAGTACTTC. The V and J genes are TRBV2 and TRBJ2-7, with TRBD1 as a possible D gene (5 bases). From germline, CDR1 is SNHLY and CDR2 FYNNEI. CDR3 size: 13 residues. V was shortened by 2 bases and J by 5 bases, with 10 bases between the two germline ends.

The J gene is TRBJ2-3, the V gene TRBV4-1, with D possibly called TRBD1 or TRBD2 (5 bases each). V dropped 1 base and J dropped 2 bases, with 13 bases sitting between them. Germline CDR1 reads MGHRA; CDR2 reads YSYEKL. This CDR3 contains 16 residues. CDR3 loop: CASSQAPGTDTDTQYF. CDR3 nucleotides: TGCGCCAGCAGCCAAGCTCCAGGGACCGACACAGATACGCAGTATTTT.

The chain links TRBV27 to TRBJ2-3, with a tentative D call TRBD1 (6 bases). Germline V gene lookup returns CDR1 MNHEY and CDR2 SMNVEV (reference sequence). V lost 6 bases and J 4 bases, leaving 11 bases between the germline ends. The CDR3 has 13 amino acids. The DNA for the CDR3 is TGTGCCAGCAGCCGACAGGAGGCAGATACGCAGTATTTT. Protein product: CASSRQEADTQYF.

This chain links TRBV7-9 with TRBJ1-4; 9 positions agree with TRBD1. This CDR3 comprises 14 residues. V lost 1 base, J lost 6 bases, and 0 bases stayed unmatched. Germline V gives CDR1 SEHNR, CDR2 FQNEAQ (reference sequence). CDR3 amino acids: CASSLGTGDEKLFF. The CDR3 DNA sequence: TGTGCCAGCAGCTTAGGGACAGGGGATGAAAAACTGTTTTTT.

In its sample, this clone was seen once. CDR3 nucleotides: TGCGCCAGCAGCCGGGGAGGTGCAACTAATGAAAAACTGTTTTTT. It encodes CASSRGGATNEKLFF. The chain joins TRBV5-1 to TRBJ1-4, with unresolved D. Germline loops: CDR1 SGHRS, CDR2 YFSETQ. The V end lost 4 bases, the J end lost 0 bases, and 10 bases lay between the germline ends. CDR3 length: 15 residues.

This clone has just a few counts. V usage is TRBV18 and J usage is TRBJ2-1; D might be TRBD2 (5 bases). CDR3 length: 14 amino acids. Trimming cost V 2 bases and J 7 bases, with 12 bases left between them. The germline V gene has CDR1 KGHSH and CDR2 LQKENI. The CDR3 nucleotides are TGTGCCAGCTCACCAGCGTCCAGGAGGAATGAGCAGTTCTTC. Amino acids: CASSPASRRNEQFF. The whole variable domain, remainder taken from reference TRBV18 and TRBJ2-1, is NAGVMQNPRHLVRRRGQEARLRCSPMKGHSHVYWYRQLPEEGLKFMVYLQKENIIDESGMPKERFSAEFPKEGPSILRIQQVVRGDSAAYFCASSPASRRNEQFFGPGTRLTVL.

The rearrangement joins TRBV11-2 to TRBJ2-2; 8 nucleotides line up with TRBD2. CDR1 and CDR2 (germline): SGHAT, FQNNGV. The CDR3 loop spans 15 amino acids. Losses at the gene ends were 4 bases for V and 4 bases for J; bases not matched to a gene: 5. Here the CDR3 reads CASSSRAGGTGELFF. The CDR3 DNA is TGTGCCAGCAGCTCAAGGGCGGGAGGCACCGGGGAGCTGTTTTTT.

V usage is TRBV30 and J usage is TRBJ1-1; 8 bases line up with TRBD1. V shed 8 bases, J shed 3 bases, and the junction held 8 bases outside the gene matches. Germline values: CDR1 GTSNPN, CDR2 SVGIG (reference sequence). The CDR3 extends over 13 amino acids. The CDR3 spells CAGRTGRDTEAFF. The DNA of the CDR3 is TGTGCCGGTCGGACAGGGAGGGACACTGAAGCTTTCTTT.

The rearrangement uses TRBV13 and TRBJ1-2; 8 bases map to TRBD1. V was pared by 5 bases and J by 8 bases, with 16 bases of the junction left unmatched. Germline-derived CDR1 and CDR2 are PRHDT and FYEKMQ (reference sequence). The CDR3 contains 16 residues. This chain's CDR3 is CASSNSRSGGFGGYTF. As DNA, the CDR3 is TGTGCCAGCAGCAATTCCCGGTCAGGGGGCTTCGGCGGCTACACCTTC.

This chain joins TRBV5-5 and TRBJ2-7; D not resolved. V shed 6 bases and J shed 2 bases, with 9 bases lying between them. This CDR3 comprises 12 residues. Germline loops: CDR1 SGHKS, CDR2 YYEKEE (reference sequence). For the CDR3, the DNA is TGTGCCAGCACCCTCGCACCCTACGAGCAGTACTTC. Its translation is CASTLAPYEQYF.

This chain uses TRBV7-9 with TRBJ2-2; 8 bases align to TRBD2. This CDR3 comprises 17 residues. V gave up 6 bases and J gave up 0 bases; unmatched junction bases: 9. The germline gives CDR1 SEHNR, CDR2 FQNEAQ (reference sequence). DNA of the CDR3: TGTGCCAGCAGACCGAGCGGGGGACTACCGAACACCGGGGAGCTGTTTTTT. This sequence encodes CASRPSGGLPNTGELFF.

This clone was seen once. J is TRBJ1-1 and V is TRBV5-4; 9 bases line up with TRBD1. The length of the CDR3 is 16 residues. Germline lookup yields CDR1 SGHNT and CDR2 YYREEE (reference sequence). The junction had 10 bases not matched to a gene; V was cut back by 4 bases and J by 3 bases. The CDR3 loop reads CASSPGDRDLDTEAFF. For the CDR3, the DNA is TGTGCCAGCAGCCCAGGGGACAGGGATTTAGACACTGAAGCTTTCTTT.